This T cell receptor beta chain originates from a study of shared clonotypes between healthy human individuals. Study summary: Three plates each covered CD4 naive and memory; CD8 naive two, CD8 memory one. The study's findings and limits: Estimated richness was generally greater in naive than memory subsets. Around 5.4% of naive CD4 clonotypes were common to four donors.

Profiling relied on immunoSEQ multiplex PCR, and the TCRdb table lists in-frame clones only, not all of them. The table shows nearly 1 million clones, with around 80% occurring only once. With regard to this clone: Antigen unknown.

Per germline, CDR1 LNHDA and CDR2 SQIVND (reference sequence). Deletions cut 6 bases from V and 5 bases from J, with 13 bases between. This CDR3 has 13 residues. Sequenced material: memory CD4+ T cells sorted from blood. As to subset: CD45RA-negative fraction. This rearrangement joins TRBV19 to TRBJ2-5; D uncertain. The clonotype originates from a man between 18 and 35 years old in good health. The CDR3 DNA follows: TGTGCCAGTAGCCTGGGTAGTAGGGAGACCCAGTACTTC. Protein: CASSLGSRETQYF. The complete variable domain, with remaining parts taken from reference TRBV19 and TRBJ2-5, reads DGGITQSPKYLFRKEGQNVTLSCEQNLNHDAMYWYRQDPGQGLRLIYYSQIVNDFQKGDIAEGYSVSREKKESFPLTVTSAQKNPTAFYLCASSLGSRETQYFGPGTRLLVL.